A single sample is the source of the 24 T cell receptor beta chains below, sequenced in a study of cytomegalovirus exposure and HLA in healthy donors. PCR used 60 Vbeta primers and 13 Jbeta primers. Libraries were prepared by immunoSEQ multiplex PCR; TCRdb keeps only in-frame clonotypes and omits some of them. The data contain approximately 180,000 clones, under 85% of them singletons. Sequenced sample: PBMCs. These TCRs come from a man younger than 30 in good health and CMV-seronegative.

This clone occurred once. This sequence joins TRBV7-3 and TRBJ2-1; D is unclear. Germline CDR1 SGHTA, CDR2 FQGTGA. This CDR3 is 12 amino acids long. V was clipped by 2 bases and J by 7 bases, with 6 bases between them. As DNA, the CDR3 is TGTGCCAGCAGCTTAGGTAGTAATGAGCAGTTCTTC. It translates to CASSLGSNEQFF.

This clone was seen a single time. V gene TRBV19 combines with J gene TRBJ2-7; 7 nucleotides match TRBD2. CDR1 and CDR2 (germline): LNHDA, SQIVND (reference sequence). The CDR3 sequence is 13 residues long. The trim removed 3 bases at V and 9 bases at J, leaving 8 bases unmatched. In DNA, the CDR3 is TGTGCCAGTAGTATCGACGGACTAGATCGGCAGTACTTC. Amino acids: CASSIDGLDRQYF.

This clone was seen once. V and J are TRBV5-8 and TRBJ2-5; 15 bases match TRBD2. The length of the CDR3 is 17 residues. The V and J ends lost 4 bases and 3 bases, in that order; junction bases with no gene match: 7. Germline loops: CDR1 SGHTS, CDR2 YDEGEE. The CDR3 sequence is CASSLGTSGGPKETQYF. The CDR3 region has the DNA TGTGCCAGCAGCCTTGGGACTAGCGGGGGGCCGAAAGAGACCCAGTACTTC.

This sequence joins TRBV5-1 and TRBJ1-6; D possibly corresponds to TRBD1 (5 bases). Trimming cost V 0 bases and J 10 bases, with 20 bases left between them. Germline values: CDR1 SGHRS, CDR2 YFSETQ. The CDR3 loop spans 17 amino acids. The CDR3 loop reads CASSLGRGRGIGSPLHF. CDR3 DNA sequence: TGCGCCAGCAGCTTGGGAAGAGGGAGGGGAATAGGATCACCCCTCCACTTT. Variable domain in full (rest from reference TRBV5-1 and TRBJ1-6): KAGVTQTPRYLIKTRGQQVTLSCSPISGHRSVSWYQQTPGQGLQFLFEYFSETQRNKGNFPGRFSGRQFSNSRSEMNVSTLELGDSALYLCASSLGRGRGIGSPLHFGNGTRLTVT.

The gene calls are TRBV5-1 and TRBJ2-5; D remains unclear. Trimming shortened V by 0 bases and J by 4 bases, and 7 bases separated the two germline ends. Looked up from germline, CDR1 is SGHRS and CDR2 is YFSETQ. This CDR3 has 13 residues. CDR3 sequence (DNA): TGCGCCAGCAGCTTGGCAGGTTTAGAGACCCAGTACTTC. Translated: CASSLAGLETQYF. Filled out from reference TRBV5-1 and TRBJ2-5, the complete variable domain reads KAGVTQTPRYLIKTRGQQVTLSCSPISGHRSVSWYQQTPGQGLQFLFEYFSETQRNKGNFPGRFSGRQFSNSRSEMNVSTLELGDSALYLCASSLAGLETQYFGPGTRLLVL.

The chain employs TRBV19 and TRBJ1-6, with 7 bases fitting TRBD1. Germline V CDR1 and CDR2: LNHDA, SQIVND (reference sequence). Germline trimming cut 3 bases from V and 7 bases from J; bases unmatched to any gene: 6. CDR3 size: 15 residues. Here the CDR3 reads CASSIGFRGNSPLHF. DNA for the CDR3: TGTGCCAGTAGTATTGGGTTCAGGGGGAATTCACCCCTCCACTTT.

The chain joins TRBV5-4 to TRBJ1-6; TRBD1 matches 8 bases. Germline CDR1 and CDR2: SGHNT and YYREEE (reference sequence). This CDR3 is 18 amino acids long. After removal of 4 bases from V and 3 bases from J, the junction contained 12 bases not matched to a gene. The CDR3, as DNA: TGTGCCAGCAGCCAAGGACAGGGCGGCGGTTTCTATAATTCACCCCTCCACTTT. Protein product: CASSQGQGGGFYNSPLHF.

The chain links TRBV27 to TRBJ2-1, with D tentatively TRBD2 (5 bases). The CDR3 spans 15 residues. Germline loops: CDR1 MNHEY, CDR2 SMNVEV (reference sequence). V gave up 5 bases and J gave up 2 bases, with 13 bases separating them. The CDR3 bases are TGTGCCAGCAGTCTAGACTACGGCCCCTACAATGAGCAGTTCTTC. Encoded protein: CASSLDYGPYNEQFF.

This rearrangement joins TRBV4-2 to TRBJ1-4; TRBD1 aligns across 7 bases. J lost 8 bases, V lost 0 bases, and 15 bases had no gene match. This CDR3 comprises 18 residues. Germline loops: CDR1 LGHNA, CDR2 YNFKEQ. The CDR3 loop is CASSQDVDRLRLREKLFF. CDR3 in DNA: TGTGCCAGCAGCCAAGATGTGGACAGGCTTAGGTTGAGAGAAAAACTGTTTTTT.

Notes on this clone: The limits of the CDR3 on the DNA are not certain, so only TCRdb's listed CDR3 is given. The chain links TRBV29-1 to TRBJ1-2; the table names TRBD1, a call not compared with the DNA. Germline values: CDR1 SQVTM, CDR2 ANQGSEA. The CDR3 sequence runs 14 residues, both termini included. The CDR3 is CSDIGQGAGYGCTF.

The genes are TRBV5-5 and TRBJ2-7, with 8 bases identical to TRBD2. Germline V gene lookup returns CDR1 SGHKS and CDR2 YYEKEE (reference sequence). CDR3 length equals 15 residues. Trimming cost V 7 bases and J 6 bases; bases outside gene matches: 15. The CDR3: CASPFRGGSGVEQYF. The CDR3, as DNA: TGTGCCAGCCCCTTCCGGGGGGGGAGTGGCGTCGAGCAGTACTTC. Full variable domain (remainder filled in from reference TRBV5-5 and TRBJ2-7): DAGVTQSPTHLIKTRGQQVTLRCSPISGHKSVSWYQQVLGQGPQFIFQYYEKEERGRGNFPDRFSARQFPNYSSELNVNALLLGDSALYLCASPFRGGSGVEQYFGPGTRLTVT.

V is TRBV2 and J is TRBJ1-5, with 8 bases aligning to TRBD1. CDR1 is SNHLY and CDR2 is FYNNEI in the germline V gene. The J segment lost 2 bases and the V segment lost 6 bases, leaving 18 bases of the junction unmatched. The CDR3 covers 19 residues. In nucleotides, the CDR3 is TGTGCCAGCAGGGCAGGGGGCTGTAACCCCCTAAAGGGCAATCAGCCCCAGCATTTT. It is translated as CASRAGGCNPLKGNQPQHF.

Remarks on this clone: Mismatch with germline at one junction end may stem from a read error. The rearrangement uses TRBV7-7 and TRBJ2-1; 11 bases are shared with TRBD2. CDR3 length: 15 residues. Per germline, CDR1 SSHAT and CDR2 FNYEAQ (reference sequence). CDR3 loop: CASSLGGLAEYEQFF. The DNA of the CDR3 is TGTGCTAGCAGCTTGGGGGGACTAGCGGAATATGAGCAGTTCTTC.

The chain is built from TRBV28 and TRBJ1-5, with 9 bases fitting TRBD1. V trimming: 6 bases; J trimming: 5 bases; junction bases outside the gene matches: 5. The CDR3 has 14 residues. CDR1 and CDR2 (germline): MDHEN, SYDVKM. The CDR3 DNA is TGTGCCAGCAGATCCGGGACAGGGTATCAGCCCCAGCATTTT. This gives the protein CASRSGTGYQPQHF.

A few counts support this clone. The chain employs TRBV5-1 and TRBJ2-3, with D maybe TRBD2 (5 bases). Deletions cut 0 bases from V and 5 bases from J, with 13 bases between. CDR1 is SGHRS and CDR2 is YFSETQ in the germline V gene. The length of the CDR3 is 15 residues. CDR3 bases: TGCGCCAGCAGCTTGGGAGGAGGCAGTGAAGATACGCAGTATTTT. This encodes CASSLGGGSEDTQYF.

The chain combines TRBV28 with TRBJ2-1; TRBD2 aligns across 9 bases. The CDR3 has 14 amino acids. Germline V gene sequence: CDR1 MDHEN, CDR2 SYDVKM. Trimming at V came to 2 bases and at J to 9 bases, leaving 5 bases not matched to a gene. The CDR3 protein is CASSLRLAGSEQFF. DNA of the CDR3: TGTGCCAGCAGTTTACGGCTAGCGGGAAGTGAGCAGTTCTTC.

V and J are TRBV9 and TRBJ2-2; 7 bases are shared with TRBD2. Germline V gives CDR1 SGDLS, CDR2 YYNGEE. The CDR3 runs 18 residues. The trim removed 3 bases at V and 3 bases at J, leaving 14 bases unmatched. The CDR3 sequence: CASSANLRGGLDTGELFF. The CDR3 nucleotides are TGTGCCAGCAGCGCGAATCTTCGGGGAGGGTTGGACACCGGGGAGCTGTTTTTT.

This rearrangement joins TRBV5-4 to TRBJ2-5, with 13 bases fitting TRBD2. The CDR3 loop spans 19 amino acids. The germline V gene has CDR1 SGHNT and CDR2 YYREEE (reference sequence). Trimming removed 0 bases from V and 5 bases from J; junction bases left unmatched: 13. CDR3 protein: CASSLGLAGGRGFAETQYF. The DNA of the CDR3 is TGTGCCAGCAGCTTGGGACTAGCGGGAGGCCGAGGGTTTGCCGAGACCCAGTACTTC. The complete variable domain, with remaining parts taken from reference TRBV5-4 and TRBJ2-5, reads ETGVTQSPTHLIKTRGQQVTLRCSSQSGHNTVSWYQQALGQGPQFIFQYYREEENGRGNFPPRFSGLQFPNYSSELNVNALELDDSALYLCASSLGLAGGRGFAETQYFGPGTRLLVL.

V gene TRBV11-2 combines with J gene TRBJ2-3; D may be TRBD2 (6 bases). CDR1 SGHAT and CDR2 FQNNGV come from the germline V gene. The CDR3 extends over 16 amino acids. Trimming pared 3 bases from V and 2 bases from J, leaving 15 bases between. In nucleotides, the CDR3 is TGTGCCAGCAGCTTGTTTACGCGGGGAAACACAGATACGCAGTATTTT. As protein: CASSLFTRGNTDTQYF.

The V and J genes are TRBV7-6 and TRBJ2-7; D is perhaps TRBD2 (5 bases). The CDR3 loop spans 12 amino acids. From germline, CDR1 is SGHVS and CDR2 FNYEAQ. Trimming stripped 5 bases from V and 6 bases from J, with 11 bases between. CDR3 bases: TGTGCCAGCAGCCATCCACGGGGCGAGCAGTACTTC. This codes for CASSHPRGEQYF.

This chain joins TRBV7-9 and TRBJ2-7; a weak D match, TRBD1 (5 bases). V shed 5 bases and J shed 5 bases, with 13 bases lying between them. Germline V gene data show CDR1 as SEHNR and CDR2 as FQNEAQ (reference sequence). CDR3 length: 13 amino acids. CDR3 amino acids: CASSLRVIHEQYF. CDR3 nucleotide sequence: TGTGCCAGCAGCCTCAGGGTTATCCACGAGCAGTACTTC.

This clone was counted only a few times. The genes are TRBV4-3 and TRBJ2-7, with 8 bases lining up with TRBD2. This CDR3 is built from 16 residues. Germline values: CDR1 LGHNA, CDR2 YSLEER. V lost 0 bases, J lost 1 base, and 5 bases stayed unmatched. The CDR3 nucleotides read TGCGCCAGCAGCCAAGATCGGAGCGGGAGTTCCTACGAGCAGTACTTC. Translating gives CASSQDRSGSSYEQYF.

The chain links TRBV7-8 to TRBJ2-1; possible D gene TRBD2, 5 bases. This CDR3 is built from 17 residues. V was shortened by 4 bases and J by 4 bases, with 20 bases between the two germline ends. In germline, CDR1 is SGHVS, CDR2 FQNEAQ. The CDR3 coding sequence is TGTGCCAGCAGCTCCCGCCGAGGGTCCTTCGGGTACAATGAGCAGTTCTTC. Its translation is CASSSRRGSFGYNEQFF.

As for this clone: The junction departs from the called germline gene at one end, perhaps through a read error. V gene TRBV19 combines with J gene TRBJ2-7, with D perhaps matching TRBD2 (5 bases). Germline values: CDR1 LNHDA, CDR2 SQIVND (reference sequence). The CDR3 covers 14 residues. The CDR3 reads CASSIQASSHEQYF. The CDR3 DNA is TGTGCCAGTAGTATTCAGGCTAGCTCCCACGAGCAGTACTTC.